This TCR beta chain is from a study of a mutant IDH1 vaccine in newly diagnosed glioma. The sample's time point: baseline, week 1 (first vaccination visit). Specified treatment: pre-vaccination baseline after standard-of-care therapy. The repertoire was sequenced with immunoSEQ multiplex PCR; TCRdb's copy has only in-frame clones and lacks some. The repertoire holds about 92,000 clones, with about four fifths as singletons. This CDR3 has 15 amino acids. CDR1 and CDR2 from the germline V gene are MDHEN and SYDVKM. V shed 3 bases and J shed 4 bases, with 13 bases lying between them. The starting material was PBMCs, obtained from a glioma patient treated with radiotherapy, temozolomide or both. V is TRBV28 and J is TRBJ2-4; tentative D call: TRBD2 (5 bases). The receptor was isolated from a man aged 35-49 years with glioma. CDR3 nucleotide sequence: TGTGCCAGCAGTTTGGTGGCGGGCATGAAAAACATTCAGTACTTC. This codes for CASSLVAGMKNIQYF. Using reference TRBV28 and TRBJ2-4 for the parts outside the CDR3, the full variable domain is DVKVTQSSRYLVKRTGEKVFLECVQDMDHENMFWYRQDPGLGLRLIYFSYDVKMKEKGDIPEGYSVSREKKERFSLILESASTNQTSMYLCASSLVAGMKNIQYFGAGTRLSVL.